This T cell receptor beta chain originates from a study of shared clonotypes between healthy human individuals. Terminally differentiated effector memory CD45RA+ cells were excluded from the naive CD8 cells, which were CD45RO-negative and positively selected for CCR7. The protocol was immunoSEQ multiplex PCR, while the TCRdb copy is restricted to in-frame clones and leaves out a portion. The sample carries 550,000 to 750,000 clones, 90% to 95% recorded once. V was clipped by 7 bases and J by 4 bases; unmatched bases: 3. The CDR3 length is 12 residues. Germline CDR1 SEHNR, CDR2 FQNEAQ (reference sequence).

The chain recombines TRBV7-9 with TRBJ2-7, with TRBD2 matching 8 bases. Sequencing was carried out using naive CD8+ T cells sorted from blood. This clonotype originated in a man aged 30 to 39 in good health. The CDR3 region is CASTGGHYEQYF. For the CDR3, the DNA is TGTGCCAGCACGGGGGGGCATTACGAGCAGTACTTC.